The 25 T cell receptor beta chains below come from one sample, sequenced in a study of T-cell reconstitution after alpha-beta-depleted transplantation in children. Library preparation (for TCRbeta) was performed with unique molecular identifiers. TCRdb re-derived calls from the PCR reads in MiXCR, one entry per CDR3 protein. Of approximately 18,000 distinct CDR3 sequences detected, roughly 5.3% appear once; the ten largest clones hold about 7%. Sequenced here: PBMCs, sampled before TCRalphabeta/CD19-depleted stem cell transplant. The receptors stem from a boy aged 5-17 years with acute lymphoblastic leukemia, due to receive a stem cell transplant.

This clonotype was seen ten or more times. This chain links TRBV28 with TRBJ2-5; no clear D. The germline V gene has CDR1 MDHEN and CDR2 SYDVKM. CDR3 length: 15 amino acids. V lost 3 bases and J 5 bases, leaving 16 bases between the germline ends. CDR3 residues: CASSLRSANVETQYF. In DNA, the CDR3 is TGTGCCAGCAGTTTGAGGTCGGCTAATGTGGAGACCCAGTACTTC.

Within the sample, this clonotype is medium-sized (0.01 to 0.1%). V gene TRBV12-3 or TRBV12-4 combines with J gene TRBJ1-1; 8 positions agree with TRBD1. Unmatched junction bases numbered 7, after V lost 6 bases and J lost 4 bases. This CDR3 is 14 amino acids long. The CDR3 is CASSLSDRGTEAFF. The CDR3, as DNA: TGTGCCAGCAGCCTTTCCGACAGGGGCACTGAAGCTTTCTTT.

This clonotype occurred many times. The chain couples TRBV6-1 to TRBJ2-1; 8 nucleotides align to TRBD2. From germline, CDR1 is MNHNS and CDR2 SASEGT. Trimming took 2 bases from V and 4 from J; bases not matched to a gene: 4. The CDR3 spans 15 residues. CDR3: CASSERSGGYNEQFF. Written as DNA, the CDR3 is TGTGCCAGCAGTGAAAGGTCGGGGGGGTACAATGAGCAGTTCTTC.

This clonotype has ten or more counts. The chain employs TRBV12-3 or TRBV12-4 and TRBJ2-7, with TRBD1 matching 10 bases. This CDR3 contains 15 residues. The J segment lost 5 bases and the V segment lost 6 bases, leaving 10 bases of the junction unmatched. CDR3 amino acids: CASRPRTGGYHEQYF. CDR3 DNA: TGTGCCAGCAGGCCAAGGACAGGGGGATATCACGAGCAGTACTTC.

This clonotype was counted many times. V and J are TRBV20-1 and TRBJ1-4; D is uncertain. V shed 4 bases and J shed 0 bases, with 12 bases lying between them. This CDR3 has 15 residues. CDR1 is DFQATT and CDR2 is SNEGSKA in the germline V gene (reference sequence). CDR3 sequence: CSANNDMATNEKLFF. The CDR3 nucleotides read TGCAGTGCTAATAACGATATGGCAACTAATGAAAAACTGTTTTTT.

This clonotype has at least ten counts. CDR3 DNA: TGTGCCAGCAGCTCTCACGACAGGGCCTACGAGCAGTACTTC. Protein product: CASSSHDRAYEQYF. The genes are TRBV11-3 and TRBJ2-7; 7 bases map to TRBD1. This CDR3 has 14 amino acids. Per the germline V gene, CDR1 is SGHNT and CDR2 is YENEEA. Germline trimming cut 4 bases from V and 2 bases from J; bases unmatched to any gene: 5. Filled out from reference TRBV11-3 and TRBJ2-7, the complete variable domain reads EAGVVQSPRYKIIEKKQPVAFWCNPISGHNTLYWYLQNLGQGPELLIRYENEEAVDDSQLPKDRFSAERLKGVDSTLKIQPAELGDSAVYLCASSSHDRAYEQYFGPGTRLTVT.

Ten or more counts support this clonotype. The genes are TRBV24-1 and TRBJ2-7; D is possibly TRBD1 (6 bases). The CDR3 extends over 17 amino acids. With 5 bases removed from V and 3 bases from J, the gap between germline ends came to 22 bases. The germline V gene encodes CDR1 KGHDR and CDR2 SFDVKD. The CDR3 spells CATSGGAGGSTRYEQYF. The CDR3 DNA sequence: TGTGCCACCAGTGGAGGGGCTGGGGGCTCGACCCGCTACGAGCAGTACTTC.

This clonotype came up many times. The V call is TRBV7-9, the J call TRBJ2-5, with 8 bases aligning to TRBD1. Germline V gene data show CDR1 as SEHNR and CDR2 as FQNEAQ (reference sequence). This CDR3 has 14 amino acids. The junction had 6 bases not matched to a gene; V was cut back by 5 bases and J by 4 bases. CDR3 sequence: CASSVPGTGETQYF. The DNA for the CDR3 is TGTGCCAGCAGCGTACCCGGGACAGGAGAGACCCAGTACTTC. Full variable domain (rest looked up from reference TRBV7-9 and TRBJ2-5): DTGVSQNPRHKITKRGQNVTFRCDPISEHNRLYWYRQTLGQGPEFLTYFQNEAQLEKSRLLSDRFSAERPKGSFSTLEIQRTEQGDSAMYLCASSVPGTGETQYFGPGTRLLVL.

Ten or more counts support this clonotype. V usage is TRBV5-6 and J usage is TRBJ1-2; D not certain. V lost 0 bases, J lost 6 bases, and 9 bases lay in between. The CDR3 sequence is 13 residues long. Looked up from germline, CDR1 is SGHDT and CDR2 is YYEEEE. CDR3 residues: CASSLGLNDGYTF. The CDR3 region has the DNA TGTGCCAGCAGCTTGGGACTGAACGATGGCTACACCTTC. The full variable domain, rest sourced from reference TRBV5-6 and TRBJ1-2, is DAGVTQSPTHLIKTRGQQVTLRCSPKSGHDTVSWYQQALGQGPQFIFQYYEEEERQRGNFPDRFSGHQFPNYSSELNVNALLLGDSALYLCASSLGLNDGYTFGSGTRLTVV.

This clonotype was seen many times. The chain joins TRBV4-3 to TRBJ2-1, with D hard to call. This CDR3 contains 16 residues. From germline, CDR1 is LGHNA and CDR2 YSLEER. The V gene lost 2 bases and the J gene lost 0 bases, with 11 bases spanning the gap. As DNA, the CDR3 is TGCGCCAGCAGCCAACGGACGGTCCACTCCTACAATGAGCAGTTCTTC. It codes for CASSQRTVHSYNEQFF.

In its sample, this clonotype was seen many times. The J gene is TRBJ2-1, the V gene TRBV11-1, with 15 bases fitting TRBD2. Germline assignment: CDR1 SGHAT and CDR2 FQDESV (reference sequence). J was trimmed by 0 bases and V by 4 bases; bases with no gene match: 7. The CDR3 is made up of 19 amino acids. The CDR3 sequence: CASSSGLAGGRSSYNEQFF. In DNA form, the CDR3 reads TGTGCCAGCAGCTCGGGACTAGCGGGGGGTCGCAGCTCCTACAATGAGCAGTTCTTC.

This clonotype has a count of ten or more. The V call is TRBV24-1, the J call TRBJ2-7, with TRBD2 matching over 8 bases. This CDR3 has 14 amino acids. Germline V gives CDR1 KGHDR, CDR2 SFDVKD. V trimming: 5 bases; J trimming: 2 bases; junction bases outside the gene matches: 4. In DNA form, the CDR3 reads TGTGCCACCAGTGGGGGCGGGAGGACCTACGAGCAGTACTTC. Amino acid sequence: CATSGGGRTYEQYF.

This clonotype has ten or more counts. The chain recombines TRBV4-2 with TRBJ2-7; tentative D call: TRBD2 (6 bases). In germline, CDR1 is LGHNA, CDR2 YNFKEQ. Deletions cut 3 bases from V and 4 bases from J, with 10 bases between. CDR3 length: 13 residues. The CDR3 protein is CASSQRDWYEQYF. DNA for the CDR3: TGTGCCAGCAGCCAGCGGGACTGGTACGAGCAGTACTTC.

At least ten counts were recorded for this clonotype. The rearrangement joins TRBV28 to TRBJ1-1, with 7 nucleotides matching TRBD1. The V gene's germline CDR1 is MDHEN and CDR2 SYDVKM. Trimming cost V 4 bases and J 6 bases; bases outside gene matches: 8. CDR3 length: 14 amino acids. CDR3 amino acids: CASSSATGRAEAFF. The CDR3, as DNA: TGTGCCAGCAGTTCGGCGACAGGGCGAGCTGAAGCTTTCTTT.

This clonotype was seen repeatedly, ten times or more. The chain carries TRBV4-3 and TRBJ2-3; D might be TRBD2 (5 bases). Germline CDR1 and CDR2: LGHNA and YSLEER. This CDR3 is 14 amino acids long. Trimming took off 2 bases at V and 3 bases at J, with 9 bases between the two ends. In DNA form, the CDR3 reads TGCGCCAGCAGCCAACTGGGCGGGACAGATACGCAGTATTTT. It yields the protein CASSQLGGTDTQYF.

This clonotype occurred a few times. The chain is built from TRBV13 and TRBJ2-7, with 11 bases lining up with TRBD2. The CDR3 has 15 residues. Trimming took 6 bases from V and 3 from J; bases not matched to a gene: 7. Germline-derived CDR1 and CDR2 are PRHDT and FYEKMQ (reference sequence). This chain's CDR3 is CASSGPTSGIYEQYF. CDR3 DNA sequence: TGTGCCAGCAGTGGCCCGACTAGCGGGATCTACGAGCAGTACTTC.

This clonotype was seen many times. The gene calls are TRBV20-1 and TRBJ1-6, with TRBD1 matching over 11 bases. The CDR3 has 18 amino acids. Trimming took 2 bases from V and 1 from J; bases not matched to a gene: 7. In germline, CDR1 is DFQATT, CDR2 SNEGSKA (reference sequence). The CDR3 is CSARRWGTGGSYNSPLHF. The DNA for the CDR3 is TGCAGTGCTAGAAGGTGGGGGACAGGGGGTTCCTATAATTCACCCCTCCACTTT.

The sample holds many counts of this clonotype. The rearrangement joins TRBV20-1 to TRBJ2-5; 10 bases line up with TRBD2. Per the germline V gene, CDR1 is DFQATT and CDR2 is SNEGSKA (reference sequence). The ends lost 3 bases at V and 4 bases at J; junction bases unmatched: 8. The CDR3 has 15 residues. CDR3 sequence (DNA): TGCAGTGCTAGGGGAGCGGGGGGGCCTCGAGAGACCCAGTACTTC. Amino acids: CSARGAGGPRETQYF.

The table lists this clonotype with many counts. The chain uses TRBV2 and TRBJ1-2; D gene unclear. The CDR3 totals 13 residues. CDR1 and CDR2 from the germline V gene are SNHLY and FYNNEI. The V end was cut by 8 bases, the J end by 2 bases, with 12 bases between. The CDR3 coding sequence is TGTGCCAGCGAAGAGTGGGGAAACTATGGCTACACCTTC. It encodes CASEEWGNYGYTF.

This clonotype was detected ten times or more. The V call is TRBV20-1, the J call TRBJ2-1, with 12 bases identical to TRBD2. The CDR3 consists of 16 residues. The V segment lost 4 bases and the J segment 3 bases; nucleotides outside the gene matches: 7. Looked up from germline, CDR1 is DFQATT and CDR2 is SNEGSKA (reference sequence). The CDR3 is CSAIRLAGGHYNEQFF. The CDR3 DNA follows: TGCAGTGCTATCAGGCTAGCGGGGGGGCACTACAATGAGCAGTTCTTC.

This clonotype was seen many times. The V gene is TRBV4-1, the J gene TRBJ2-2, with 7 bases identical to TRBD1. With 5 bases clipped from V and 0 bases from J, the junction kept 0 bases outside the gene matches. Germline CDR1 MGHRA, CDR2 YSYEKL. CDR3 length equals 14 residues. In DNA, the CDR3 is TGCGCCAGCAGCGGGACAGCGAACACCGGGGAGCTGTTTTTT. It codes for CASSGTANTGELFF.

This clonotype was seen many times. V usage is TRBV6-2 or TRBV6-3 and J usage is TRBJ2-7; 8 bases align to TRBD2. The CDR3 sequence is 14 residues long. With 2 bases clipped from V and 4 bases from J, the junction kept 4 bases outside the gene matches. Germline loops: CDR1 MNHEY, CDR2 SVGEGT. The CDR3 sequence: CASSYALAGYEQYF. For the CDR3, the DNA is TGTGCCAGCAGTTACGCCTTAGCGGGATACGAGCAGTACTTC.

This clonotype was counted at least ten times. This chain joins TRBV9 and TRBJ1-1; D perhaps matches TRBD1 (5 bases). Trimming pared 2 bases from V and 2 bases from J, leaving 7 bases between. This CDR3 has 13 amino acids. The germline gives CDR1 SGDLS, CDR2 YYNGEE. In DNA, the CDR3 is TGTGCCAGCAGCGTCAGGGCTAACACTGAAGCTTTCTTT. Translating gives CASSVRANTEAFF.

This clonotype came up many times. This rearrangement joins TRBV12-3 or TRBV12-4 to TRBJ2-3; TRBD1 matches at 9 bases. After removal of 6 bases from V and 2 bases from J, the junction contained 3 bases not matched to a gene. This CDR3 spans 14 amino acids. As DNA, the CDR3 is TGTGCCAGCAGCAGGGACAGGGACACAGATACGCAGTATTTT. Its protein product is CASSRDRDTDTQYF.

This chain connects TRBV3-1 to TRBJ2-3, with D hard to call. The CDR3 loop spans 12 amino acids. Per the germline V gene, CDR1 is LGHDT and CDR2 is YNNKEL (reference sequence). With 8 bases removed from V and 3 bases from J, the gap between germline ends came to 9 bases. CDR3 nucleotide sequence: TGTGCCAGCGCGAGCCTTACAGATACGCAGTATTTT. Translating it yields CASASLTDTQYF.